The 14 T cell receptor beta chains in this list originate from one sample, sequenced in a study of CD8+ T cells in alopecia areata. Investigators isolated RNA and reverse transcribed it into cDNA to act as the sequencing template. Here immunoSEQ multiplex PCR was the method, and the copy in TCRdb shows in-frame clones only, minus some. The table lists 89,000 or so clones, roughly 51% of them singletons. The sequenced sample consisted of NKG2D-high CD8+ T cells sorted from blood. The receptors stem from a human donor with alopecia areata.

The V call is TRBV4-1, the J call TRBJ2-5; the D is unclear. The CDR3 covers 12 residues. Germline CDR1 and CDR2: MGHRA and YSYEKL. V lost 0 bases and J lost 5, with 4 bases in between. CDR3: CASSQDSETQYF. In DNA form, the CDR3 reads TGCGCCAGCAGCCAAGATTCCGAGACCCAGTACTTC.

The CDR3 sequence: CASSQDRTEDTQYF. DNA of the CDR3: TGTGCCAGCAGCCAGGACAGGACGGAAGATACGCAGTATTTT. This chain connects TRBV5-4 to TRBJ2-3; 7 bases are a match to TRBD1. CDR1 is SGHNT, CDR2 YYREEE, per germline (reference sequence). The CDR3 runs to 14 residues. V trimming: 4 bases; J trimming: 5 bases; junction bases outside the gene matches: 7.

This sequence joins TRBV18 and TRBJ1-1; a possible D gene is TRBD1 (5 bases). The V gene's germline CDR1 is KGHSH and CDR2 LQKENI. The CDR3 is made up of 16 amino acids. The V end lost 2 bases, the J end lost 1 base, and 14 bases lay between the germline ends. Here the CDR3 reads CASSPLPGPENTEAFF. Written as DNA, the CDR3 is TGTGCCAGCTCACCATTGCCAGGGCCTGAGAACACTGAAGCTTTCTTT.

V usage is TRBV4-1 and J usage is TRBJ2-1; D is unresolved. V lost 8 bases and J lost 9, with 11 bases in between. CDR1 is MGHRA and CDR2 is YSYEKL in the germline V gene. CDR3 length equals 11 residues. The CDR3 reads CASRKGIEQFF. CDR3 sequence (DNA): TGCGCCAGCCGGAAGGGAATTGAGCAGTTCTTC.

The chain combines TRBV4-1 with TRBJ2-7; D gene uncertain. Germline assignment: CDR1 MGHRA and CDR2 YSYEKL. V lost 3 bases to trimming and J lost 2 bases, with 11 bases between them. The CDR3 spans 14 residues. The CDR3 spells CASSQLGQAYEQYF. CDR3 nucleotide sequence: TGCGCCAGCAGCCAGTTGGGCCAGGCCTACGAGCAGTACTTC.

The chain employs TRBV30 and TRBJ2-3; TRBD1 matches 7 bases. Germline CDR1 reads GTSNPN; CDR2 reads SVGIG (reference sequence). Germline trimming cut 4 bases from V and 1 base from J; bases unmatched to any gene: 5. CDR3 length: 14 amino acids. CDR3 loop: CAWTRQGGTDTQYF. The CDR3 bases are TGTGCCTGGACCCGGCAGGGGGGCACAGATACGCAGTATTTT.

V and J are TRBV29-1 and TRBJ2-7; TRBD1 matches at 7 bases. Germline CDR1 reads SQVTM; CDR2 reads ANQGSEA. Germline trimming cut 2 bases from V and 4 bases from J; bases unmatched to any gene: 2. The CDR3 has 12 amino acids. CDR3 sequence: CSVETGEYEQYF. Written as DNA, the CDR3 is TGCAGCGTTGAAACAGGGGAATACGAGCAGTACTTC.

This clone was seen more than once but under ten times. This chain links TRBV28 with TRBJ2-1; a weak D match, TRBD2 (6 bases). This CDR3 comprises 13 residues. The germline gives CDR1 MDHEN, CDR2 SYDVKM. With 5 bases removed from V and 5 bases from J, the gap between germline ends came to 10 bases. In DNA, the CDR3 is TGTGCCAGCAGTAGGGACTGGAACAATGAGCAGTTCTTC. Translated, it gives CASSRDWNNEQFF.

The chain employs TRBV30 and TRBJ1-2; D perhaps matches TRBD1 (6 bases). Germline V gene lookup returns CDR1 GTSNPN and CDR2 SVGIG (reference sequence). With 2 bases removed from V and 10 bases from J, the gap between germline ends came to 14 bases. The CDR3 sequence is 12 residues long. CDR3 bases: TGTGCCTGGAGTACAACAGACAGGATCTACACCTTC. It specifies CAWSTTDRIYTF. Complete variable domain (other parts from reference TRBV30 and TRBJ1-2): SQTIHQWPATLVQPVGSPLSLECTVEGTSNPNLYWYRQAAGRGLQLLFYSVGIGQISSEVPQNLSASRPQDRQFILSSKKLLLSDSGFYLCAWSTTDRIYTFGSGTRLTVV.

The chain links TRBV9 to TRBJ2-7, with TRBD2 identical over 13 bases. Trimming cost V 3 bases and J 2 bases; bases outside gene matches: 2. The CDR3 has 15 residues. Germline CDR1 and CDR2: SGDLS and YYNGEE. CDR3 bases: TGTGCCAGCAGCGCGGGGACTAGCGGGACCTACGAGCAGTACTTC. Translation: CASSAGTSGTYEQYF.

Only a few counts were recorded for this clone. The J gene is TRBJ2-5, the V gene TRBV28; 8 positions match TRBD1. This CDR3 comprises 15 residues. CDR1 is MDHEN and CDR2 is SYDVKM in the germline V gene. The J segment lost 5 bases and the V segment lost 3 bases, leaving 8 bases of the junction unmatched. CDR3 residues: CASSFRDRNDETQYF. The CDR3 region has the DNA TGTGCCAGCAGTTTCCGGGACAGGAACGACGAGACCCAGTACTTC.

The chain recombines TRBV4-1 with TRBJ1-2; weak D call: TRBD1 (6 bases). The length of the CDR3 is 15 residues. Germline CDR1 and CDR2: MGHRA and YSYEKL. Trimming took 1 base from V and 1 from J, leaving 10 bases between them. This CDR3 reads CASSQVGGLNYGYTF. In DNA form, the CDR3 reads TGCGCCAGCAGCCAAGTGGGGGGCCTTAACTATGGCTACACCTTC.

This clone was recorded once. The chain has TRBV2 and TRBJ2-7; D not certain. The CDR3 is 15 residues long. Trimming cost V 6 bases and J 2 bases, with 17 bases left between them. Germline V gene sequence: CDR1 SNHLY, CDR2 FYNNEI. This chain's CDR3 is CASSDPSSPTYEQYF. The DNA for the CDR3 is TGTGCCAGCAGCGACCCCTCTTCGCCCACCTACGAGCAGTACTTC.

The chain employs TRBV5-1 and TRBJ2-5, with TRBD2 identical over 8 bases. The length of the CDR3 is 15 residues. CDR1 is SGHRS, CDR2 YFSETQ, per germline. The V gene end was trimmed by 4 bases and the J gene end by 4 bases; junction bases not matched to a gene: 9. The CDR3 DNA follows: TGCGCCAGCAGCGGAACGGGAGGGGTGGCAGAGACCCAGTACTTC. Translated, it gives CASSGTGGVAETQYF. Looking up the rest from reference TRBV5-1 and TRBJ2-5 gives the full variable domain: KAGVTQTPRYLIKTRGQQVTLSCSPISGHRSVSWYQQTPGQGLQFLFEYFSETQRNKGNFPGRFSGRQFSNSRSEMNVSTLELGDSALYLCASSGTGGVAETQYFGPGTRLLVL.